This TCR beta chain was observed in a study of shared clonotypes between healthy human individuals. Study findings and constraints: Clonotypes not shared had lower generation probabilities than those common to all four donors.

Worth noting for this clone: What it binds is not known. Other DNA sequences of this sample code for an identical CDR3.

Germline V gene data show CDR1 as KGHSH and CDR2 as LQKENI. The CDR3 extends over 12 amino acids. Trimming removed 6 bases at V and 3 bases at J, with 6 bases between. Replicate PCRs run on sorted subsets employed approximately 180 ng DNA, approximately 30,000 T cell genomes. Profiled with immunoSEQ multiplex PCR; TCRdb holds only in-frame clones, not every one. The sample lists about 2.4 million clones, 93% occurring once. The sample comprised naive CD4+ T cells from PBMCs. As to subset: CD45RA+ positively selected. The receptor was isolated from a man aged 18 to 29 in good health. Some clones in this sample may be carry-over from other donors' samples. The chain has TRBV18 and TRBJ2-1; D unclear. The CDR3 sequence: CASSPDYNEQFF. The CDR3 coding sequence is TGTGCCAGCTCTCCTGACTACAATGAGCAGTTCTTC.